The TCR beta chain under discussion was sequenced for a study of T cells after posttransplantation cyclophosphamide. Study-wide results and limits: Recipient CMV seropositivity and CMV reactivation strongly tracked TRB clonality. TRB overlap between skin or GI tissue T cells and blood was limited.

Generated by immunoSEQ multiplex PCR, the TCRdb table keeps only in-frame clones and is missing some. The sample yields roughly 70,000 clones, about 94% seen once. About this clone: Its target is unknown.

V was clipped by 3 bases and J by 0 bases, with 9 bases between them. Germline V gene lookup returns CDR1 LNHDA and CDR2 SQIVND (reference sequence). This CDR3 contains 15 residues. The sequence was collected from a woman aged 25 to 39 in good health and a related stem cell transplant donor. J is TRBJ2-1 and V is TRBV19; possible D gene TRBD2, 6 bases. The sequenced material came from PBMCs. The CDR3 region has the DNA TGTGCCAGTAGTATGTCGGGGGACTCCTACAATGAGCAGTTCTTC. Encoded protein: CASSMSGDSYNEQFF. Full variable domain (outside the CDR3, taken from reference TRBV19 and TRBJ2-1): DGGITQSPKYLFRKEGQNVTLSCEQNLNHDAMYWYRQDPGQGLRLIYYSQIVNDFQKGDIAEGYSVSREKKESFPLTVTSAQKNPTAFYLCASSMSGDSYNEQFFGPGTRLTVL.